These 25 T cell receptor beta chains came from one sample sequenced in a study of T cells in localized non-small cell lung cancer. Assay used: immunoSEQ multiplex PCR; TCRdb lists only in-frame clones, some missing. The sample comprises approximately 22,000 clones, 70% to 90% of which are singletons, and more than 6% rests with the top ten. This specimen was peripheral blood, taken before any cancer treatment. The receptors here all came from a male donor aged 60 or over with stage I squamous cell lung carcinoma.

This clone appeared once. CDR3 sequence: CASSLWTGDTEAFF. The CDR3 nucleotides are TGTGCCAGTAGTCTATGGACAGGGGACACTGAAGCTTTCTTT. V and J are TRBV19 and TRBJ1-1; 9 nucleotides agree with TRBD1. This CDR3 has 14 residues. V shed 5 bases, J shed 3 bases, and the junction held 4 bases outside the gene matches. Germline V lookup: CDR1 LNHDA, CDR2 SQIVND (reference sequence).

The chain uses TRBV7-6 and TRBJ1-1, with D possibly TRBD1 on 6 matching bases. Trimming took off 1 base at V and 10 bases at J, with 10 bases between the two ends. CDR3 length: 12 amino acids. Germline V gives CDR1 SGHVS, CDR2 FNYEAQ. CDR3 amino acids: CASSLDTGPAFF. In DNA, the CDR3 is TGTGCCAGCAGCTTAGATACAGGGCCAGCTTTCTTT.

CDR3 sequence reads: CASSEAVGPGNTIYF. The CDR3 DNA sequence: TGTGCCAGCAGTGAAGCGGTGGGACCGGGAAACACCATATATTTT. J is TRBJ1-3 and V is TRBV6-1, with D maybe TRBD1 (5 bases). Germline V gene lookup returns CDR1 MNHNS and CDR2 SASEGT. V lost 0 bases and J lost 4, with 10 bases in between. CDR3 length equals 15 residues.

There are a few counts of this clone. The chain combines TRBV7-9 with TRBJ2-2; D may be TRBD2 (7 bases). V lost 5 bases and J 4 bases, leaving 14 bases between the germline ends. Germline lookup yields CDR1 SEHNR and CDR2 FQNEAQ (reference sequence). The CDR3 loop spans 15 amino acids. In nucleotides, the CDR3 is TGTGCCAGCAGCCAGAGGGGGGGAGTCACCGGGGAGCTGTTTTTT. Amino acid sequence: CASSQRGGVTGELFF.

V usage is TRBV7-8 and J usage is TRBJ2-2; 11 bases map to TRBD1. Per the germline V gene, CDR1 is SGHVS and CDR2 is FQNEAQ. This CDR3 has 16 amino acids. The J segment lost 7 bases and the V segment lost 5 bases, leaving 9 bases of the junction unmatched. The CDR3 region is CASSPTRTGGHGELFF. CDR3 nucleotides: TGTGCCAGCAGCCCCACTAGGACAGGGGGCCACGGGGAGCTGTTTTTT.

This clone has only a few counts. This CDR3 is also generated by other DNA sequences in the sample. The V and J genes are TRBV5-1 and TRBJ1-1; maybe TRBD1 (5 bases). The CDR3 consists of 14 residues. V was trimmed by 0 bases and J by 5 bases, leaving 11 bases between them. Germline V gene data show CDR1 as SGHRS and CDR2 as YFSETQ. CDR3 in amino acids: CASSLAGGGTEAFF. CDR3 nucleotide sequence: TGCGCCAGCAGCTTGGCCGGGGGGGGGACTGAAGCTTTCTTT. Complete variable domain (other parts from reference TRBV5-1 and TRBJ1-1): KAGVTQTPRYLIKTRGQQVTLSCSPISGHRSVSWYQQTPGQGLQFLFEYFSETQRNKGNFPGRFSGRQFSNSRSEMNVSTLELGDSALYLCASSLAGGGTEAFFGQGTRLTVV.

This chain links TRBV27 with TRBJ1-6, with 7 bases identical to TRBD1. CDR1 is MNHEY and CDR2 is SMNVEV in the germline V gene (reference sequence). This CDR3 region has 16 residues. V was clipped by 5 bases and J by 7 bases; unmatched bases: 11. In DNA, the CDR3 is TGTGCCAGCAGTGGTACAGGGGCGGGGGGGAATTCACCCCTCCACTTT. This translates into CASSGTGAGGNSPLHF.

This chain links TRBV27 with TRBJ1-6; the D gene is possibly TRBD1 (6 bases). The CDR3 totals 14 residues. Germline lookup yields CDR1 MNHEY and CDR2 SMNVEV (reference sequence). Trimming took off 7 bases at V and 1 base at J, with 8 bases between the two ends. The CDR3 DNA reads TGTGCCAGCAAAGGGGGGTCCTATAATTCACCCCTCCACTTT. Its translation is CASKGGSYNSPLHF.

This clone was observed a single time. CDR3 DNA: TGTGCCAGTAGTCCCGGACAGGGAAACACCATATATTTT. This encodes CASSPGQGNTIYF. The chain is built from TRBV19 and TRBJ1-3, with D possibly being TRBD1 (6 bases). The CDR3 runs 13 residues. The V gene's germline CDR1 is LNHDA and CDR2 SQIVND (reference sequence). V lost 5 bases and J lost 4, with 9 bases in between.

The chain has TRBV25-1 and TRBJ1-4; the D gene is possibly TRBD1 (6 bases). The germline CDR1 and CDR2 sequences are MGHDK and SYGVNS. Trimming removed 10 bases at V and 6 bases at J, with 15 bases between. The CDR3 runs 13 residues. The CDR3 loop reads CATSGAGHEKLFF. CDR3 sequence (DNA): TGTGCCACCTCAGGGGCAGGCCATGAAAAACTGTTTTTT.

This chain links TRBV5-1 with TRBJ1-3, with D possibly being TRBD1 (6 bases). This CDR3 is built from 16 residues. V was pared by 4 bases and J by 4 bases, with 18 bases between. Germline V gene data show CDR1 as SGHRS and CDR2 as YFSETQ. This CDR3 reads CASSLDRGSHGNTIYF. CDR3 coding DNA: TGCGCCAGCAGCCTCGATAGGGGGAGTCACGGAAACACCATATATTTT.

This chain links TRBV5-1 with TRBJ1-1; maybe TRBD1 (5 bases). Germline V lookup: CDR1 SGHRS, CDR2 YFSETQ. The germline V and J ends were trimmed by 0 bases and 0 bases, with 12 bases remaining between them. This CDR3 is 16 amino acids long. The CDR3 sequence: CASSLGSGGMNTEAFF. The CDR3 bases are TGCGCCAGCAGCTTGGGGTCGGGGGGAATGAACACTGAAGCTTTCTTT.

This clone has a single count. The chain is built from TRBV6-5 and TRBJ1-1; D is undetermined. Germline V gene sequence: CDR1 MNHEY, CDR2 SVGAGI. CDR3 length equals 16 residues. V lost 4 bases and J 0 bases, leaving 15 bases between the germline ends. CDR3 sequence (DNA): TGTGCCAGCAGTTCTGGGGATTCTCGGATGAACACTGAAGCTTTCTTT. Translated: CASSSGDSRMNTEAFF.

The CDR3 loop reads CASSPYEGLGTTGELFF. CDR3 nucleotides: TGTGCCAGCAGCCCGTACGAAGGCCTAGGGACCACCGGGGAGCTGTTTTTT. The J gene is TRBJ2-2, the V gene TRBV14; D possibly matches TRBD1 or TRBD2 (5 bases each). Trimming removed 4 bases from V and 4 bases from J, with 19 bases in between. Germline-derived CDR1 and CDR2 are SGHDN and FVKESK. CDR3 size: 17 residues.

The chain is built from TRBV27 and TRBJ2-1; 11 bases map to TRBD2. CDR3 length equals 16 residues. Germline V gene sequence: CDR1 MNHEY, CDR2 SMNVEV (reference sequence). The V gene end was trimmed by 2 bases and the J gene end by 4 bases; junction bases not matched to a gene: 4. The chain's CDR3 is CASSLSLAGGYNEQFF. The CDR3 nucleotides are TGTGCCAGCAGTTTAAGCCTAGCGGGGGGATACAATGAGCAGTTCTTC.

This clone was detected only once. This chain uses TRBV4-1 with TRBJ1-1; D gene uncertain. The CDR3 extends over 14 amino acids. V was clipped by 1 base and J by 4 bases, with 10 bases between them. Per germline, CDR1 MGHRA and CDR2 YSYEKL. Here the CDR3 reads CASSQADFSTEAFF. The CDR3, as DNA: TGCGCCAGCAGCCAAGCGGACTTCAGCACTGAAGCTTTCTTT.

CDR3 DNA: TGCAGCGTTGAGGGTAGGGGCGCTGAGCAGTTCTTC. It yields the protein CSVEGRGAEQFF. J is TRBJ2-1 and V is TRBV29-1; weak D call: TRBD1 (5 bases). The length of the CDR3 is 12 residues. Trimming shortened V by 3 bases and J by 9 bases, and 12 bases separated the two germline ends. CDR1 is SQVTM, CDR2 ANQGSEA, per germline.

This chain links TRBV4-1 with TRBJ1-4; 11 nucleotides agree with TRBD1. The junction had 4 bases not matched to a gene; V was cut back by 0 bases and J by 7 bases. CDR1 and CDR2 from the germline V gene are MGHRA and YSYEKL. CDR3 size: 16 residues. The CDR3 is CASSQEGTGGPEKLFF. CDR3 coding DNA: TGCGCCAGCAGCCAAGAGGGGACAGGGGGGCCTGAAAAACTGTTTTTT.

This chain connects TRBV30 to TRBJ2-7; D is possibly TRBD2 (5 bases). The germline CDR1 and CDR2 sequences are GTSNPN and SVGIG (reference sequence). The ends were cut back, 2 bases at V and 3 bases at J, with 20 bases in the middle. This CDR3 spans 16 amino acids. The CDR3, as DNA: TGTGCCTGGAGTTCGGGCCACGGGCTAGCCCTCTACGAGCAGTACTTC. Translation: CAWSSGHGLALYEQYF.

This chain uses TRBV9 with TRBJ2-3; a weak D match, TRBD2 (7 bases). The ends were cut back, 4 bases at V and 5 bases at J, with 23 bases in the middle. The CDR3 loop spans 17 amino acids. CDR1 and CDR2 (germline): SGDLS, YYNGEE. CDR3 sequence: CASSPGGGAGSEDTQYF. The CDR3 nucleotides read TGTGCCAGCAGCCCCGGTGGGGGGGCTGGATCTGAAGATACGCAGTATTTT.

The chain uses TRBV19 and TRBJ2-2; 11 bases agree with TRBD1. The CDR3 runs to 14 residues. The germline CDR1 and CDR2 sequences are LNHDA and SQIVND (reference sequence). With 8 bases clipped from V and 5 bases from J, the junction kept 4 bases outside the gene matches. The CDR3 DNA sequence: TGTGCCAGTTCGGACAGGGGGCGGACCGGGGAGCTGTTTTTT. Its translation is CASSDRGRTGELFF.

CDR3 amino acids: CAWSGGPATGNTIYF. The CDR3, as DNA: TGTGCCTGGAGTGGGGGGCCAGCCACTGGAAACACCATATATTTT. The genes are TRBV30 and TRBJ1-3; TRBD1 might be the D (6 bases). Trimming shortened V by 1 base and J by 2 bases, and 12 bases separated the two germline ends. Germline V CDR1 and CDR2: GTSNPN, SVGIG (reference sequence). This CDR3 spans 15 amino acids.

The table lists this clone with a count of one. The chain carries TRBV28 and TRBJ1-6, with 10 bases lining up with TRBD1. The germline gives CDR1 MDHEN, CDR2 SYDVKM. The CDR3 extends over 15 amino acids. After removal of 7 bases from V and 6 bases from J, the junction contained 6 bases not matched to a gene. CDR3 sequence reads: CASIGTGAFNSPLHF. The CDR3 bases are TGTGCCAGCATCGGGACAGGGGCATTTAATTCACCCCTCCACTTT.

The rearrangement links TRBV7-2 to TRBJ2-7; 9 positions match TRBD1. This CDR3 has 14 amino acids. V shed 5 bases, J shed 6 bases, and the junction held 8 bases outside the gene matches. The germline V gene encodes CDR1 SGHTA and CDR2 FQGNSA. This CDR3 reads CASSRGQGNLEQYF. The DNA of the CDR3 is TGTGCCAGCAGCCGAGGACAGGGGAATCTCGAGCAGTACTTC.

Here the CDR3 reads CASSLDTFDRSRGGAFF. CDR3 nucleotides: TGCGCCAGCAGCTTGGACACCTTTGACAGGTCCCGTGGCGGAGCTTTCTTT. The rearrangement links TRBV5-1 to TRBJ1-1, with a possible D match to TRBD1 (6 bases). Trimming pared 0 bases from V and 10 bases from J, leaving 25 bases between. CDR1 is SGHRS and CDR2 is YFSETQ in the germline V gene. The CDR3 totals 17 residues.